Following are 8 T cell receptor beta chains from one sample sequenced in a study of early stage breast cancer tumors. Produced via immunoSEQ multiplex PCR; TCRdb's table is partial and in-frame only. The sample yields tens of thousands of clones, 80% to 95% seen once. Sequencing was performed on blood. The receptors here all came from a person between 65 and 79 years old with breast cancer.

The CDR3 here is CASSYSDGANYGYTF. In DNA form, the CDR3 reads TGTGCCAGCAGTTACTCCGACGGGGCTAACTATGGCTACACCTTC. The rearrangement links TRBV6-5 to TRBJ1-2; D gene unclear. The CDR3 has 15 residues. Germline assignment: CDR1 MNHEY and CDR2 SVGAGI. V was shortened by 0 bases and J by 0 bases, with 8 bases between the two germline ends.

The genes are TRBV7-6 and TRBJ2-3; the match to TRBD2 covers 10 bases. V lost 2 bases to trimming and J lost 0 bases; unmatched junction nucleotides: 5. The germline V gene has CDR1 SGHVS and CDR2 FNYEAQ. There are 17 residues in the CDR3. For the CDR3, the DNA is TGTGCCAGCAGCTTATCATTGACTAGCGGGAGCACAGATACGCAGTATTTT. It is translated as CASSLSLTSGSTDTQYF.

The chain is built from TRBV9 and TRBJ2-5; TRBD2 might be the D (5 bases). The CDR3 spans 13 residues. CDR1 is SGDLS and CDR2 is YYNGEE in the germline V gene. V was clipped by 2 bases and J by 5 bases, with 10 bases between them. CDR3 amino acids: CASSVRGWETQYF. In DNA, the CDR3 is TGTGCCAGCAGCGTTAGAGGGTGGGAGACCCAGTACTTC.

The gene calls are TRBV6-1 and TRBJ1-3; possibly TRBD1 for D (5 bases). Germline loops: CDR1 MNHNS, CDR2 SASEGT. This CDR3 is built from 14 residues. V dropped 10 bases and J dropped 9 bases, with 22 bases sitting between them. In DNA, the CDR3 is TGTGCCACCAATCTACAGGCGGACTACGGCACCATATATTTT. The encoded protein is CATNLQADYGTIYF.

The chain employs TRBV5-4 and TRBJ2-3, with D possibly matching TRBD2 (6 bases). The germline gives CDR1 SGHNT, CDR2 YYREEE (reference sequence). Trimming left V 0 bases short and J 4 bases short, with 12 bases between. The CDR3 loop spans 15 amino acids. CDR3 residues: CASSLASGSADTQYF. The CDR3 bases are TGTGCCAGCAGCTTGGCCAGCGGGTCAGCAGATACGCAGTATTTT. The full variable domain, completed using reference TRBV5-4 and TRBJ2-3, is ETGVTQSPTHLIKTRGQQVTLRCSSQSGHNTVSWYQQALGQGPQFIFQYYREEENGRGNFPPRFSGLQFPNYSSELNVNALELDDSALYLCASSLASGSADTQYFGPGTRLTVL.

This rearrangement joins TRBV4-1 to TRBJ1-2; tentatively, D is TRBD1 (6 bases). Trimming took off 2 bases at V and 4 bases at J, with 20 bases between the two ends. The germline V gene encodes CDR1 MGHRA and CDR2 YSYEKL. The length of the CDR3 is 17 residues. The CDR3 DNA is TGCGCCAGCAGCCAAAAGGAGGAAACAGGGAGACCCTATGGCTACACCTTC. Translating it yields CASSQKEETGRPYGYTF.

This sequence joins TRBV4-1 and TRBJ2-1, with TRBD2 matching 12 bases. With V trimmed by 3 bases and J by 7 bases, 4 bases remained unmatched. The CDR3 runs 15 residues. Per germline, CDR1 MGHRA and CDR2 YSYEKL. The CDR3 here is CASSHGLAGRNEQFF. CDR3 coding DNA: TGCGCCAGCAGCCATGGACTAGCGGGAAGGAATGAGCAGTTCTTC.

The V call is TRBV5-4, the J call TRBJ2-3; a weak D match, TRBD2 (7 bases). Trimming took off 7 bases at V and 4 bases at J, with 22 bases between the two ends. In germline, CDR1 is SGHNT, CDR2 YYREEE (reference sequence). CDR3 size: 16 residues. The CDR3 coding sequence is TGTGCCAGCTCCGTTTCCCGGGGGGCAAGCGCAGATACGCAGTATTTT. Amino acids: CASSVSRGASADTQYF.